This T cell receptor beta chain was captured in a study of OX40 agonist ivuxolimab in advanced cancers. About the study: With a range of about 23 to 85, age averaged approximately 60 years, and roughly 80% were male.

Exclusion of a patient followed from autoimmune disease history or systemic immunosuppression. Collection of blood occurred at baseline, at cycle 4 day 1, and at cycle 7 day 1. CDR1 is SGHDT, CDR2 YYEEEE, per germline. The length of the CDR3 is 14 residues. Trimming removed 7 bases from V and 2 bases from J, with 10 bases in between. Produced via immunoSEQ multiplex PCR; TCRdb's table is partial and in-frame only. This sample carries approximately 70,000 clones, 70% to 90% of them seen once, and the ten largest clones take 0.86%. The material sequenced was CD4+ or CD8+ T cells sorted from blood, taken in a trial of the OX40 agonist ivuxolimab. The receptor's source is an adult with an advanced solid tumor such as melanoma, head and neck, liver or kidney cancer. The J gene is TRBJ1-6, the V gene TRBV5-6; maybe TRBD1 (5 bases). CDR3 amino acids: CASGRQTYNSPLHF. The CDR3 coding sequence is TGTGCCAGCGGTCGACAGACCTATAATTCACCCCTCCACTTT.